Presented here are 12 T cell receptor beta chains from one specimen sequenced in a study of Ad26.COV2.S vaccination and SARS-CoV-2 variants. Sequenced by immunoSEQ multiplex PCR; TCRdb stores in-frame clones only, minus some. The sample records approximately 300,000 clones, about 82% being singletons. Treatment meaning: around 19 received Ad26.COV2.S at low or high dose, single or two shots; 5 received placebo; per-sample allocation not given. At day 63 after the first vaccine or placebo injection, samples were drawn. Sequenced here: peripheral blood, sampled in a trial of Ad26.COV2.S vaccine versus placebo. These receptors all stem from a person aged 18 to 65 who received the Ad26.COV2.S COVID-19 vaccine or a placebo.

V and J are TRBV7-2 and TRBJ1-1; D gene ambiguous. CDR3 length equals 15 residues. The V and J ends lost 7 bases and 6 bases respectively, with 21 bases between them. Per germline, CDR1 SGHTA and CDR2 FQGNSA. CDR3 DNA: TGTGCCAGCACCCCCAGCCGAGGGATCTACTCTGAAGCTTTCTTT. Protein: CASTPSRGIYSEAFF.

The sample holds a few counts of this clone. The chain joins TRBV3-1 (or the pseudogene TRBV3-2) to TRBJ1-5; D call uncertain. CDR1 and CDR2 (germline): LGHDT, YNNKEL (reference sequence). The CDR3 consists of 15 residues. V shed 4 bases and J shed 4 bases, with 14 bases lying between them. CDR3 protein: CASSPREGPNQPQHF. The CDR3 region has the DNA TGTGCCAGCAGCCCTCGGGAGGGCCCTAATCAGCCCCAGCATTTT.

V and J are TRBV28 and TRBJ2-2; 9 bases are shared with TRBD1. The CDR3 consists of 17 residues. Germline CDR1 reads MDHEN; CDR2 reads SYDVKM. V was pared by 1 base and J by 3 bases, with 6 bases of the junction left unmatched. CDR3 in amino acids: CASSLSGTGMHTGELFF. CDR3 in DNA: TGTGCCAGCAGTTTATCAGGGACAGGGATGCACACCGGGGAGCTGTTTTTT. The full variable domain, completed using reference TRBV28 and TRBJ2-2, is DVKVTQSSRYLVKRTGEKVFLECVQDMDHENMFWYRQDPGLGLRLIYFSYDVKMKEKGDIPEGYSVSREKKERFSLILESASTNQTSMYLCASSLSGTGMHTGELFFGEGSRLTVL.

V gene TRBV27 combines with J gene TRBJ1-2; perhaps TRBD1 as D (5 bases). Germline V lookup: CDR1 MNHEY, CDR2 SMNVEV (reference sequence). V was trimmed by 3 bases and J by 0 bases, leaving 8 bases between them. The CDR3 spans 14 residues. DNA of the CDR3: TGTGCCAGCAGTTTGACAGCAGCTAACTATGGCTACACCTTC. Amino acids: CASSLTAANYGYTF.

This chain connects TRBV18 to TRBJ1-1; no clear D. Trimming shortened V by 6 bases and J by 0 bases, and 14 bases separated the two germline ends. Germline CDR1 and CDR2: KGHSH and LQKENI. The length of the CDR3 is 15 residues. The CDR3 region has the DNA TGTGCCAGCTCCCCGGGCAGAACAATGAACACTGAAGCTTTCTTT. Translating it yields CASSPGRTMNTEAFF.

The CDR3 sequence is CASSYRRGSPLHF. In DNA, the CDR3 is TGTGCCAGCAGTTACAGGCGCGGTTCACCCCTCCACTTT. This rearrangement joins TRBV2 to TRBJ1-6, with D possibly being TRBD1 (5 bases). Trimming took off 5 bases at V and 9 bases at J, with 11 bases between the two ends. The CDR3 contains 13 residues. CDR1 is SNHLY and CDR2 is FYNNEI in the germline V gene.

The chain combines TRBV7-9 with TRBJ2-1; 10 bases are shared with TRBD2. The ends lost 2 bases at V and 9 bases at J; junction bases unmatched: 10. CDR3 length equals 16 residues. CDR1 is SEHNR, CDR2 FQNEAQ, per germline (reference sequence). CDR3 DNA: TGTGCCAGCAGCTTAATAGCGGGGGGCAAAAGAAGTGAGCAGTTCTTC. The encoded protein is CASSLIAGGKRSEQFF. Filled out from reference TRBV7-9 and TRBJ2-1, the complete variable domain reads DTGVSQNPRHKITKRGQNVTFRCDPISEHNRLYWYRQTLGQGPEFLTYFQNEAQLEKSRLLSDRFSAERPKGSFSTLEIQRTEQGDSAMYLCASSLIAGGKRSEQFFGPGTRLTVL.

The chain links TRBV5-4 to TRBJ2-1; D is possibly TRBD1 or TRBD2 (5 bases each). This CDR3 is 16 amino acids long. V was clipped by 1 base and J by 1 base, with 12 bases between them. In germline, CDR1 is SGHNT, CDR2 YYREEE (reference sequence). CDR3 nucleotides: TGTGCCAGCAGCTTGTCCAGGGACGTATCCTACAATGAGCAGTTCTTC. This codes for CASSLSRDVSYNEQFF. Complete variable domain (other parts from reference TRBV5-4 and TRBJ2-1): ETGVTQSPTHLIKTRGQQVTLRCSSQSGHNTVSWYQQALGQGPQFIFQYYREEENGRGNFPPRFSGLQFPNYSSELNVNALELDDSALYLCASSLSRDVSYNEQFFGPGTRLTVL.

The rearrangement uses TRBV10-3 and TRBJ2-6; TRBD1 matches 10 bases. The CDR3 runs 14 residues. From germline, CDR1 is ENHRY and CDR2 SYGVKD. After removal of 8 bases from V and 2 bases from J, the junction contained 0 bases not matched to a gene. The CDR3 loop reads CAIGQGAGANVLTF. The CDR3, as DNA: TGTGCCATCGGACAGGGGGCTGGGGCCAACGTCCTGACTTTC.

This chain uses TRBV5-6 with TRBJ1-2; tentative D call: TRBD1 (5 bases). CDR1 is SGHDT, CDR2 YYEEEE, per germline. This CDR3 has 13 amino acids. V was pared by 6 bases and J by 9 bases, with 18 bases between. CDR3 sequence (DNA): TGTGCCAGCACCCCCCTCTCGCAGGGAAGCTACACCTTC. It translates to CASTPLSQGSYTF.

J is TRBJ2-7 and V is TRBV6-5, with D uncertain. CDR3 length equals 13 residues. V was clipped by 2 bases and J by 2 bases, with 7 bases between them. Germline CDR1 is MNHEY and CDR2 is SVGAGI. The CDR3, as DNA: TGTGCCAGCAGTTACCAGGAGCCCTACGAGCAGTACTTC. Its protein product is CASSYQEPYEQYF.

This clone was picked up one time. The V call is TRBV27, the J call TRBJ1-5; D unclear. Germline CDR1 and CDR2: MNHEY and SMNVEV (reference sequence). V was shortened by 6 bases and J by 0 bases, with 9 bases between the two germline ends. The CDR3 totals 14 residues. In DNA form, the CDR3 reads TGTGCCAGCAGCCCCAAGTATAGCAATCAGCCCCAGCATTTT. It is translated as CASSPKYSNQPQHF.